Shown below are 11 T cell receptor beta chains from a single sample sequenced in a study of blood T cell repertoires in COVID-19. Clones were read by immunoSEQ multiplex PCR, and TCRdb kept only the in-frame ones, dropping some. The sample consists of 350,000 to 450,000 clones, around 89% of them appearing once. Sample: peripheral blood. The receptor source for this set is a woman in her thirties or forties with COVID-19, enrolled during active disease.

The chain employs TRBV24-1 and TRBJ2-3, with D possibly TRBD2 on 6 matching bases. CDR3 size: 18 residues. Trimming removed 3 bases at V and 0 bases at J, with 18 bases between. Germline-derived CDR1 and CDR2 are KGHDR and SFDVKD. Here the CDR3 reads CATSDDKTGSLSTDTQYF. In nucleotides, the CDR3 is TGTGCCACCAGTGATGACAAAACCGGGAGTCTTAGCACAGATACGCAGTATTTT.

The CDR3 protein is CASSYSSDRSYGYTF. CDR3 in DNA: TGTGCCAGCAGTTACTCCTCGGACAGGAGCTATGGCTACACCTTC. The V gene is TRBV6-5, the J gene TRBJ1-2, with 7 bases aligning to TRBD1. CDR1 and CDR2 (germline): MNHEY, SVGAGI. Trimming at V came to 0 bases and at J to 4 bases, leaving 5 bases not matched to a gene. The CDR3 sequence is 15 residues long.

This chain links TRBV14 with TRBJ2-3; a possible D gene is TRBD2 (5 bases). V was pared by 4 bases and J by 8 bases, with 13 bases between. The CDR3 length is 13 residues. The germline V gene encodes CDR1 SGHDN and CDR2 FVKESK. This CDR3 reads CASSPLLGSTQYF. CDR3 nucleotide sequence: TGTGCCAGCAGCCCATTACTAGGCAGTACGCAGTATTTT.

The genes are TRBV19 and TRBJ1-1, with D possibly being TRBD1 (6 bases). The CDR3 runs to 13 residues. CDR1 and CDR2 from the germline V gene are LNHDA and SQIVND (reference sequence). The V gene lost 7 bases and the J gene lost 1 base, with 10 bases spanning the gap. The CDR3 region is CASMLTGNTEAFF. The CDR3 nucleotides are TGTGCCAGTATGTTGACAGGGAACACTGAAGCTTTCTTT.

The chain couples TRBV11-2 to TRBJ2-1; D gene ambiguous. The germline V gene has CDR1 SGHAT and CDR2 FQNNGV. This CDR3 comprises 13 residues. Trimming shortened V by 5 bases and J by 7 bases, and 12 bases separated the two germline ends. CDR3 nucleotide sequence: TGTGCCAGCAGCGGCGCAGCGCGTAATGAGCAGTTCTTC. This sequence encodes CASSGAARNEQFF.

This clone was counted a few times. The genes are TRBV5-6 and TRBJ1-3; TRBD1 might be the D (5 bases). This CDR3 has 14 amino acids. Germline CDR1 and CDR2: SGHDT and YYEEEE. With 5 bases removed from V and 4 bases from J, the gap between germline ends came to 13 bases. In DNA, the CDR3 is TGTGCCAGCAGATATGGGGCAGTCGGAAACACCATATATTTT. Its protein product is CASRYGAVGNTIYF.

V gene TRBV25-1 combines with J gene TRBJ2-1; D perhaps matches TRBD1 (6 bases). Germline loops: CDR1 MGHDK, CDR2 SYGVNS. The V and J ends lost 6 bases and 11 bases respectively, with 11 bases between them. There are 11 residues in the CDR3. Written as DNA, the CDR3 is TGTGCCAGCAGCGTCAGGGGCCAGCAGTTCTTC. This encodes CASSVRGQQFF.

DNA for the CDR3: TGTGCCAGCAGATCCGACAGGTTCTATGGCTACACCTTC. This encodes CASRSDRFYGYTF. The chain links TRBV6-5 to TRBJ1-2; D is possibly TRBD1 (6 bases). Germline CDR1 MNHEY, CDR2 SVGAGI. The CDR3 spans 13 residues. Trimming shortened V by 6 bases and J by 4 bases, and 12 bases separated the two germline ends.

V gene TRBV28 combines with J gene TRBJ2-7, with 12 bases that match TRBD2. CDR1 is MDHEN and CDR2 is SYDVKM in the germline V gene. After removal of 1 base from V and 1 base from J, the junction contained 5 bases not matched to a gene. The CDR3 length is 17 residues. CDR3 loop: CASSLFLAGGRSYEQYF. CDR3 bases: TGTGCCAGCAGTTTATTTCTAGCGGGAGGGAGGTCCTACGAGCAGTACTTC. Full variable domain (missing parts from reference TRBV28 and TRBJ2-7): DVKVTQSSRYLVKRTGEKVFLECVQDMDHENMFWYRQDPGLGLRLIYFSYDVKMKEKGDIPEGYSVSREKKERFSLILESASTNQTSMYLCASSLFLAGGRSYEQYFGPGTRLTVT.

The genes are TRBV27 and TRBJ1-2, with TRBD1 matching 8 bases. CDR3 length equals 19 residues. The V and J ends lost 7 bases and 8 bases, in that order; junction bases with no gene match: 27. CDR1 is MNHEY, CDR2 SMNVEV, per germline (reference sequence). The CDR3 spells CASTYKGTGRETPGDGYTF. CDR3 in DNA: TGTGCCAGCACGTATAAGGGGACAGGCCGAGAAACGCCCGGGGACGGCTACACCTTC.

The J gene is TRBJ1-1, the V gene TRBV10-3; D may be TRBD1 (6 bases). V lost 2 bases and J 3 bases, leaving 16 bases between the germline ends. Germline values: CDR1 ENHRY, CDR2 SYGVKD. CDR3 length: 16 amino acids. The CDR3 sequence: CAISELTGFRDTEAFF. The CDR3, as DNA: TGTGCCATCAGTGAGCTTACAGGGTTTAGGGACACTGAAGCTTTCTTT.